Shown below are 6 T cell receptor beta chains from a single sample sequenced in a study of T-cell reconstitution after alpha-beta-depleted transplantation in children (dated by TCRdb to between 2015 and 2016). The treatment or condition label corresponds to: allogeneic hematopoietic cell transplantation with graft depleted of TCRalphabeta T cells and CD19 B cells. The protocol used for the library was PCR. Sequencer: Illumina HiSeq 2500. To normalize quantification of the TCRbeta repertoire, the TCR libraries were built with molecular barcoding that relied on unique molecular identifiers. TCRdb reworked the public reads: Q25 trimming with fastp, MiXCR clone assembly, productive beta chains retained. When rows share a CDR3 protein, they turn into one entry using the most common DNA and genes. The sample table contains approximately 270,000 distinct CDR3 sequences; only one count was recorded for under 30% of them. Clones ranked in the top ten supply 4.8% of the sample.

The source material was PBMCs, mostly from graft donor cells, sampled 360 days after TCRalphabeta/CD19-depleted stem cell transplant. These TCRs come from a female patient aged 2-15 years who had a stem cell transplant for congenital amegakaryocytic thrombocytopenia, so the T cells may come from the graft donor.

The chain employs TRBV4-2 and TRBJ2-7; 8 bases match TRBD1. The V segment lost 3 bases and the J segment 7 bases; nucleotides outside the gene matches: 8. There are 14 residues in the CDR3. Germline V gene lookup returns CDR1 LGHNA and CDR2 YNFKEQ. CDR3 residues: CASSHIGQGGEQYF. For the CDR3, the DNA is TGTGCCAGCAGCCATATCGGACAGGGCGGGGAGCAGTACTTC.

The chain combines TRBV29-1 with TRBJ1-2, with 11 positions matching TRBD1. Trimming at V came to 4 bases and at J to 8 bases, leaving 3 bases not matched to a gene. This CDR3 is 12 amino acids long. The germline V gene encodes CDR1 SQVTM and CDR2 ANQGSEA. DNA of the CDR3: TGCAGCGTTGTGGACAGGGGGCAAGGCTACACCTTC. This translates into CSVVDRGQGYTF.

This clonotype was seen a handful of times. The chain uses TRBV2 and TRBJ1-5, with a tentative D call TRBD1 (6 bases). Trimming removed 2 bases from V and 3 bases from J, with 11 bases in between. The CDR3 totals 15 residues. CDR1 and CDR2 from the germline V gene are SNHLY and FYNNEI. Written as DNA, the CDR3 is TGTGCCAGCAGTGAACGGGGGGCAAACAATCAGCCCCAGCATTTT. Translated: CASSERGANNQPQHF.

The chain has TRBV29-1 and TRBJ2-5; 7 bases fit TRBD1. J was trimmed by 4 bases and V by 4 bases; bases with no gene match: 3. The CDR3 runs 12 residues. Germline V gene sequence: CDR1 SQVTM, CDR2 ANQGSEA. CDR3 nucleotide sequence: TGCAGCGTTGTTCGACAGGGAGAGACCCAGTACTTC. Protein product: CSVVRQGETQYF.

This clonotype has more than one count but fewer than ten. This chain uses TRBV7-6 with TRBJ2-3, with D perhaps TRBD1 (6 bases). V was clipped by 4 bases and J by 2 bases, with 19 bases between them. This CDR3 is 17 amino acids long. The germline V gene encodes CDR1 SGHVS and CDR2 FNYEAQ. CDR3 sequence: CASSYNPTGSITDTQYF. The DNA of the CDR3 is TGTGCCAGCAGCTACAACCCTACAGGGTCTATCACAGATACGCAGTATTTT.

There are a few counts of this clonotype. V and J are TRBV12-3 or TRBV12-4 and TRBJ2-5; no clear D. CDR3 length equals 15 residues. With 3 bases removed from V and 0 bases from J, the gap between germline ends came to 11 bases. This CDR3 is CASSFSKVHQETQYF. The CDR3, as DNA: TGTGCCAGCAGTTTTAGTAAGGTACACCAAGAGACCCAGTACTTC.